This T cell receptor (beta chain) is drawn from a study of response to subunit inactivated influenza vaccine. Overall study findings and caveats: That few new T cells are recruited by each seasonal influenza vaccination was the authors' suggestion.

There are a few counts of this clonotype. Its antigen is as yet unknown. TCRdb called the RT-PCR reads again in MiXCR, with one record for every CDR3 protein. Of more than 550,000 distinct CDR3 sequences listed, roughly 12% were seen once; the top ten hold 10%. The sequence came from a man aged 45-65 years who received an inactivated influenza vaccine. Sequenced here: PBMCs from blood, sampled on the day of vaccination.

CDR3 loop: CASSPGTGAVGETQYF. DNA of the CDR3: TGTGCCAGCAGCCCCGGGACAGGGGCGGTGGGAGAGACCCAGTACTTC. V usage is TRBV7-9 and J usage is TRBJ2-5, with TRBD1 matching 10 bases. The CDR3 covers 16 residues. Germline trimming cut 5 bases from V and 4 bases from J; bases unmatched to any gene: 10. Per the germline V gene, CDR1 is SEHNR and CDR2 is FQNEAQ (reference sequence).